These 24 T cell receptor beta chains share one sample of origin, sequenced in a study of neurological immune-mediated disorders. TCRdb reprocessed the 5' RACE reads via MiXCR and lists one record per CDR3 protein. The data show 50,000 to 60,000 distinct CDR3 sequences, 16% seen once. The sequencing sample was made of PBMCs. The receptors derive from a man between 60 and 75 years old in good health.

The sample holds many counts of this clonotype. The chain carries TRBV7-6 and TRBJ2-5; D not certain. Germline loops: CDR1 SGHVS, CDR2 FNYEAQ. Deletions cut 1 base from V and 5 bases from J, with 5 bases between. This CDR3 region has 12 residues. CDR3 sequence reads: CASSLGSETQYF. Written as DNA, the CDR3 is TGTGCCAGCAGCTTAGGATCGGAGACCCAGTACTTC. Combining the CDR3 with reference TRBV7-6 and TRBJ2-5 gives the whole variable domain GAGVSQSPRYKVTKRGQDVALRCDPISGHVSLYWYRQALGQGPEFLTYFNYEAQQDKSGLPNDRFSAERPEGSISTLTIQRTEQRDSAMYRCASSLGSETQYFGPGTRLLVL.

This clonotype was recorded at least ten times. The CDR3 loop is CASSSPDSTYEQYF. CDR3 bases: TGTGCCAGCAGCTCTCCGGACAGCACCTACGAGCAGTACTTC. The chain uses TRBV5-8 and TRBJ2-7, with D possibly matching TRBD1 (6 bases). V was clipped by 3 bases and J by 2 bases, with 12 bases between them. The V gene's germline CDR1 is SGHTS and CDR2 YDEGEE. The CDR3 loop spans 14 amino acids.

This clonotype was counted at least ten times. The V and J genes are TRBV6-5 and TRBJ1-2; TRBD1 agrees at 10 bases. The CDR3 has 15 residues. V lost 4 bases and J lost 3; bases outside the gene matches: 5. Per the germline V gene, CDR1 is MNHEY and CDR2 is SVGAGI. The CDR3 loop reads CASSFDRGRDYGYTF. DNA for the CDR3: TGTGCCAGCAGTTTTGACAGGGGGCGCGACTATGGCTACACCTTC.

There are many counts of this clonotype. The V call is TRBV5-1, the J call TRBJ1-6, with TRBD1 matching over 7 bases. Germline-derived CDR1 and CDR2 are SGHRS and YFSETQ. V lost 3 bases to trimming and J lost 7 bases; unmatched junction nucleotides: 13. This CDR3 contains 17 residues. The CDR3: CASSSVHGTDENSPLHF. CDR3 nucleotide sequence: TGCGCCAGCAGCTCGGTACACGGGACAGATGAAAATTCACCCCTCCACTTT.

This clonotype was seen ten or more times. This sequence joins TRBV5-5 and TRBJ2-7, with a possible D match to TRBD2 (6 bases). CDR3 length equals 14 residues. In germline, CDR1 is SGHKS, CDR2 YYEKEE (reference sequence). Trimming removed 0 bases from V and 7 bases from J, with 14 bases in between. In DNA form, the CDR3 reads TGTGCCAGCAGCTTGGGGTTCGGGGGTCGGGAGCAGTACTTC. Protein product: CASSLGFGGREQYF.

Comments on this clonotype: Just one base apart from a much larger clone, this may be a read error. The V and J genes are TRBV11-3 and TRBJ2-1, with TRBD2 matching 9 bases. Germline CDR1 and CDR2: SGHNT and YENEEA. The CDR3 runs 14 residues. The CDR3 loop is CASSYTGTSNEPFF. CDR3 in DNA: TGTGCCAGTAGCTATACCGGGACTAGCAATGAGCCGTTCTTC.

In its sample, this clonotype was seen a few times. The gene calls are TRBV4-1 and TRBJ1-5; 8 nucleotides align to TRBD1. CDR1 MGHRA and CDR2 YSYEKL come from the germline V gene. The V and J ends lost 0 bases and 10 bases, in that order; junction bases with no gene match: 8. The CDR3 runs 15 residues. The CDR3 spells CASSQDRRTGNPQHF. CDR3 DNA: TGCGCCAGCAGCCAAGATCGGAGGACAGGGAACCCCCAGCATTTT.

The V gene is TRBV6-2 or TRBV6-3, the J gene TRBJ2-1, with 11 bases matching TRBD2. From germline, CDR1 is MNHEY and CDR2 SVGEGT. This CDR3 contains 16 residues. With 4 bases clipped from V and 6 bases from J, the junction kept 8 bases outside the gene matches. CDR3 nucleotides: TGTGCCAGCAGTTCCTTTTTAGCGGGGGGGACCAATGAGCAGTTCTTC. Translating gives CASSSFLAGGTNEQFF.

This clonotype was observed at least ten times. The chain carries TRBV7-2 and TRBJ2-2; TRBD2 matches 8 bases. The J segment lost 0 bases and the V segment lost 6 bases, leaving 9 bases of the junction unmatched. Germline V gives CDR1 SGHTA, CDR2 FQGNSA. The CDR3 has 17 residues. CDR3 amino acids: CASRRLPGGANTGELFF. CDR3 coding DNA: TGTGCCAGCAGGCGTCTCCCGGGGGGGGCGAACACCGGGGAGCTGTTTTTT.

The table lists this clonotype with many counts. The chain carries TRBV20-1 and TRBJ2-7, with D possibly TRBD2 on 5 matching bases. CDR1 DFQATT and CDR2 SNEGSKA come from the germline V gene (reference sequence). The CDR3 sequence is 14 residues long. Trimming removed 4 bases from V and 0 bases from J, with 13 bases in between. CDR3 sequence reads: CSAMTASSSYEQYF. The CDR3 DNA sequence: TGCAGTGCTATGACGGCTAGCTCCTCCTACGAGCAGTACTTC.

This clonotype has at least ten counts. The chain recombines TRBV12-3 or TRBV12-4 with TRBJ2-3; tentative D call: TRBD2 (5 bases). This CDR3 has 17 amino acids. Trimming took off 1 base at V and 3 bases at J, with 17 bases between the two ends. The CDR3: CASSLGGIGGGTDTQYF. CDR3 sequence (DNA): TGTGCCAGCAGTTTAGGTGGTATAGGAGGTGGGACAGATACGCAGTATTTT.

This clonotype was detected many times. The V call is TRBV6-5, the J call TRBJ2-2; D is ambiguous. Germline V gene sequence: CDR1 MNHEY, CDR2 SVGAGI. V was shortened by 0 bases and J by 0 bases, with 11 bases between the two germline ends. The CDR3 has 17 residues. The CDR3: CASSYSSKGANTGELFF. The CDR3 DNA is TGTGCCAGCAGTTACTCGAGTAAGGGTGCGAACACCGGGGAGCTGTTTTTT.

The gene calls are TRBV7-3 and TRBJ2-1; D gene ambiguous. Trimming stripped 4 bases from V and 4 bases from J, with 17 bases between. This CDR3 is 16 amino acids long. CDR1 and CDR2 (germline): SGHTA, FQGTGA. In DNA form, the CDR3 reads TGTGCCAGCAGCTCTACCCCCGGATTAAATTACAATGAGCAGTTCTTC. Protein: CASSSTPGLNYNEQFF.

This clonotype was observed a single time. This CDR3 reads CASSTTSGSVEQYF. CDR3 in DNA: TGTGCCAGCTCCACGACTAGCGGGAGTGTCGAGCAGTACTTC. This chain links TRBV18 with TRBJ2-7; 12 positions match TRBD2. CDR1 is KGHSH and CDR2 is LQKENI in the germline V gene. V dropped 6 bases and J dropped 6; count of bases not matched to a gene: 6. The CDR3 length is 14 residues. The full variable domain, in which reference TRBV18 and TRBJ2-7 provide the parts outside the CDR3, is NAGVMQNPRHLVRRRGQEARLRCSPMKGHSHVYWYRQLPEEGLKFMVYLQKENIIDESGMPKERFSAEFPKEGPSILRIQQVVRGDSAAYFCASSTTSGSVEQYFGPGTRLTVT.

This clonotype has at least ten counts. This chain connects TRBV9 to TRBJ2-1, with 11 bases matching TRBD2. Trimming cost V 4 bases and J 10 bases; bases outside gene matches: 16. Looked up from germline, CDR1 is SGDLS and CDR2 is YYNGEE. This CDR3 has 17 residues. The CDR3 loop reads CASSSQHGTSGTEEQFF. The CDR3 region has the DNA TGTGCCAGCAGCTCCCAGCATGGGACTAGCGGTACTGAGGAGCAGTTCTTC.

The chain has TRBV18 and TRBJ2-3; 9 positions agree with TRBD1. Per the germline V gene, CDR1 is KGHSH and CDR2 is LQKENI. The junction had 2 bases not matched to a gene; V was cut back by 2 bases and J by 5 bases. CDR3 length equals 14 residues. The CDR3 region is CASSPTTGGDTQYF. DNA of the CDR3: TGTGCCAGCTCACCAACGACAGGGGGAGATACGCAGTATTTT.

The table lists this clonotype with many counts. J is TRBJ2-6 and V is TRBV20-1; no clear D. Trimming stripped 0 bases from V and 1 base from J, with 1 base between. CDR3 length equals 13 residues. Germline V gives CDR1 DFQATT, CDR2 SNEGSKA (reference sequence). The CDR3 loop reads CSARESGANVLTF. In DNA, the CDR3 is TGCAGTGCTAGAGAATCTGGGGCCAACGTCCTGACTTTC.

This clonotype was detected many times. The chain uses TRBV9 and TRBJ2-1; 12 bases agree with TRBD2. J was trimmed by 7 bases and V by 4 bases; bases with no gene match: 6. This CDR3 contains 15 residues. Germline V gene lookup returns CDR1 SGDLS and CDR2 YYNGEE. CDR3 sequence reads: CASSPRTSGKNEQFF. CDR3 in DNA: TGTGCCAGCAGCCCACGGACTAGCGGGAAGAATGAGCAGTTCTTC.

This clonotype showed up many times. The chain combines TRBV28 with TRBJ2-1, with D tentatively TRBD2 (6 bases). Germline V gives CDR1 MDHEN, CDR2 SYDVKM. Trimming pared 6 bases from V and 16 bases from J, leaving 19 bases between. The CDR3 runs to 12 residues. CDR3 coding DNA: TGTGCCAGCAGCGACTACCCTAGCGTCCGATTCTTC. Its protein product is CASSDYPSVRFF. Combining the CDR3 with reference TRBV28 and TRBJ2-1 gives the whole variable domain DVKVTQSSRYLVKRTGEKVFLECVQDMDHENMFWYRQDPGLGLRLIYFSYDVKMKEKGDIPEGYSVSREKKERFSLILESASTNQTSMYLCASSDYPSVRFFGPGTRLTVL.

The chain joins TRBV20-1 to TRBJ2-1, with D perhaps matching TRBD2 (5 bases). Per the germline V gene, CDR1 is DFQATT and CDR2 is SNEGSKA (reference sequence). The CDR3 contains 13 residues. V shed 3 bases and J shed 4 bases, with 10 bases lying between them. The CDR3 sequence: CSASVGLYNEQFF. The CDR3 DNA reads as TGCAGTGCTAGTGTAGGACTGTACAATGAGCAGTTCTTC.

This clonotype showed up many times. The J gene is TRBJ2-7, the V gene TRBV20-1, with D possibly being TRBD2 (6 bases). The CDR3 length is 12 residues. The V and J ends lost 6 bases and 7 bases respectively, with 16 bases between them. Germline CDR1 DFQATT, CDR2 SNEGSKA (reference sequence). The CDR3 protein is CSAEPTGEEQYF. In DNA form, the CDR3 reads TGCAGTGCGGAACCTACGGGGGAAGAGCAGTACTTC.

This clonotype was counted at least ten times. V gene TRBV12-3 or TRBV12-4 combines with J gene TRBJ1-3, with 8 bases matching TRBD1. Trimming cost V 6 bases and J 9 bases; bases outside gene matches: 10. CDR3 length: 14 amino acids. The CDR3 sequence: CASRISGGRGTIYF. The CDR3 DNA sequence: TGTGCCAGCAGGATCTCAGGGGGCCGGGGCACCATATATTTT.

This clonotype was recorded at least ten times. CDR3 sequence: CASSSVRTELKQYF. The CDR3 region has the DNA TGTGCCAGCAGTTCAGTGAGGACGGAGCTCAAACAGTACTTC. The chain joins TRBV12-3 or TRBV12-4 to TRBJ2-7; D remains unclear. CDR3 length equals 14 residues. Between the trimmed V and J ends, which lost 4 bases and 10 bases, there was a span of 20 bases.

This clonotype was counted a single time. This chain uses TRBV20-1 with TRBJ1-6; perhaps TRBD1 as D (6 bases). CDR1 and CDR2 (germline): DFQATT, SNEGSKA (reference sequence). The CDR3 is 16 residues long. Trimming took 0 bases from V and 8 from J, leaving 17 bases between them. DNA of the CDR3: TGCAGTGCTAGAGAGGGGAGTCTACAGGGATATTCACCCCTCCACTTT. It yields the protein CSAREGSLQGYSPLHF.